The entry below gives a single TCR beta chain sequence along with its context. Its antigen is not known. Germline V gene data show CDR1 as MDHEN and CDR2 as SYDVKM. This CDR3 has 14 amino acids. Trimming took 11 bases from V and 8 from J; bases not matched to a gene: 11. The sample belongs to a study of T cell repertoires in cytomegalovirus infection. At the level of the study: Public TCR beta signatures were indicative of both CMV infection and a matching HLA type. Study-level points and caveats: Clonotype analysis showed dominance of the ex vivo response by HLA-C-restricted CMV-specific TCR beta clonotypes. CMV carriers with the relevant HLA were identified by cumulative public TCR beta family frequency.

TCRdb re-called the reads with MiXCR, one entry per CDR3 protein. Among around 170,000 distinct CDR3 sequences listed, about 15% were seen once. The chain joins TRBV28 to TRBJ2-1, with 11 bases lining up with TRBD2. The sequence was collected from a human donor in good health (CMV status not recorded). Some clones in this sample may be carry-over from other donors' samples. The sequenced sample consisted of CD8+ T cells from PBMCs. For the CDR3, the DNA is TGTGCCTCAGATAGCGGGAGGGGAGGGGATGAGCAGTTCTTC. Protein sequence: CASDSGRGGDEQFF.